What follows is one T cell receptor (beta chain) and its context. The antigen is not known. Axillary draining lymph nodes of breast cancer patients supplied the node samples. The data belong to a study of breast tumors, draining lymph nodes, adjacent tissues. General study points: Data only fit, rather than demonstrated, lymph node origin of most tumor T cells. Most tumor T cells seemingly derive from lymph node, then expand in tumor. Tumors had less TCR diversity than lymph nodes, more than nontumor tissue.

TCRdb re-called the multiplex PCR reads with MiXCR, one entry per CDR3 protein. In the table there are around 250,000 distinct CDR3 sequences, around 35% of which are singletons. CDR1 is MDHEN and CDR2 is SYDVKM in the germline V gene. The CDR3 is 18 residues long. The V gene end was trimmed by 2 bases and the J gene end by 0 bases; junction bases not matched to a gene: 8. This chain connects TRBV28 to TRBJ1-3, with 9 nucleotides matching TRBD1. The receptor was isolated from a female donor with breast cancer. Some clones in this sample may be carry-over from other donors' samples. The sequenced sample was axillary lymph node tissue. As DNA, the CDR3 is TGTGCCAGCAGTTTAAGGGGGGGACAGGGTACCTCTGGAAACACCATATATTTT. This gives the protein CASSLRGGQGTSGNTIYF.